Listed here are 8 T cell receptor beta chains from one sample, sequenced in a study of T cells after yellow fever vaccination. TCRdb analysed the 5' RACE reads with MiXCR anew, one entry per CDR3 protein. The repertoire has about 170,000 distinct CDR3 sequences, roughly 11% of them found once; the top ten carry less than 40%. Here the sequenced sample was CD8+ T cells sorted from PBMCs, taken 15 days after the yellow fever booster vaccination. These receptors originate from a young man who received the YFV17D yellow fever vaccine.

A few counts support this clonotype. The rearrangement links TRBV18 to TRBJ2-3, with TRBD1 identical over 7 bases. The CDR3 is 15 amino acids. The ends lost 4 bases at V and 7 bases at J; junction bases unmatched: 11. The germline CDR1 and CDR2 sequences are KGHSH and LQKENI. CDR3 residues: CASSLRDSRRYTQYF. CDR3 nucleotides: TGTGCCAGCTCACTACGGGACAGTCGGCGGTATACGCAGTATTTT. Drawing the rest from reference TRBV18 and TRBJ2-3, the complete variable domain is NAGVMQNPRHLVRRRGQEARLRCSPMKGHSHVYWYRQLPEEGLKFMVYLQKENIIDESGMPKERFSAEFPKEGPSILRIQQVVRGDSAAYFCASSLRDSRRYTQYFGPGTRLTVL.

The chain employs TRBV5-1 and TRBJ1-5; D uncertain. This CDR3 spans 13 amino acids. The germline V and J ends were trimmed by 5 bases and 3 bases, with 9 bases remaining between them. The V gene's germline CDR1 is SGHRS and CDR2 YFSETQ. The CDR3 coding sequence is TGCGCCAGCAGGGGCGGGATCAATCAGCCCCAGCATTTT. It encodes CASRGGINQPQHF.

Details on this clonotype: A junction end diverges from the germline sequence, so it may reflect a read error. The rearrangement links TRBV7-7 to TRBJ2-5, with 7 bases fitting TRBD1. The CDR3 sequence is 14 residues long. Germline loops: CDR1 SSHAT, CDR2 FNYEAQ (reference sequence). CDR3 sequence: CASSLRDSQETQYF. DNA for the CDR3: TGTGCTAGCAGCCTCCGGGACAGCCAAGAGACCCAGTACTTC.

This clonotype was counted many times. The rearrangement uses TRBV12-3 or TRBV12-4 and TRBJ2-7, with D maybe TRBD1 (5 bases). V was clipped by 4 bases and J by 7 bases, with 14 bases between them. The length of the CDR3 is 13 residues. The CDR3 loop reads CASSSVGHPEQYF. The CDR3 bases are TGTGCCAGCAGTTCGGTTGGACATCCTGAGCAGTACTTC.

Only one count was recorded for this clonotype. This chain connects TRBV29-1 to TRBJ2-1; D gene uncertain. Germline V lookup: CDR1 SQVTM, CDR2 ANQGSEA. This CDR3 comprises 15 residues. Trimming took 8 bases from V and 0 from J, leaving 17 bases between them. The CDR3 coding sequence is TGCAGCATCCGAGGAGCTCTAAGCTCCTACAATGAGCAGTTCTTC. It specifies CSIRGALSSYNEQFF.

The V call is TRBV20-1, the J call TRBJ2-2, with D perhaps matching TRBD2 (5 bases). CDR1 and CDR2 (germline): DFQATT, SNEGSKA (reference sequence). V gave up 0 bases and J gave up 3 bases, with 8 bases separating them. This CDR3 is built from 14 residues. CDR3 in DNA: TGCAGTGCTAGAGATGGACTTGACACCGGGGAGCTGTTTTTT. This gives the protein CSARDGLDTGELFF.

The V gene is TRBV7-8, the J gene TRBJ1-2, with 7 bases aligning to TRBD1. The V gene end was trimmed by 5 bases and the J gene end by 8 bases; junction bases not matched to a gene: 14. Germline loops: CDR1 SGHVS, CDR2 FQNEAQ. The CDR3 covers 15 residues. CDR3 region: CASSPDRVHMGGYTF. The CDR3 region has the DNA TGTGCCAGCAGCCCTGACAGGGTGCACATGGGGGGCTACACCTTC.

The chain employs TRBV7-9 and TRBJ2-6, with no clear D. Germline CDR1 and CDR2: SEHNR and FQNEAQ (reference sequence). The germline V and J ends were trimmed by 3 bases and 0 bases, with 6 bases remaining between them. The CDR3 length is 15 residues. This CDR3 reads CASSFAVSGANVLTF. As DNA, the CDR3 is TGTGCCAGCAGCTTTGCGGTCTCTGGGGCCAACGTCCTGACTTTC.